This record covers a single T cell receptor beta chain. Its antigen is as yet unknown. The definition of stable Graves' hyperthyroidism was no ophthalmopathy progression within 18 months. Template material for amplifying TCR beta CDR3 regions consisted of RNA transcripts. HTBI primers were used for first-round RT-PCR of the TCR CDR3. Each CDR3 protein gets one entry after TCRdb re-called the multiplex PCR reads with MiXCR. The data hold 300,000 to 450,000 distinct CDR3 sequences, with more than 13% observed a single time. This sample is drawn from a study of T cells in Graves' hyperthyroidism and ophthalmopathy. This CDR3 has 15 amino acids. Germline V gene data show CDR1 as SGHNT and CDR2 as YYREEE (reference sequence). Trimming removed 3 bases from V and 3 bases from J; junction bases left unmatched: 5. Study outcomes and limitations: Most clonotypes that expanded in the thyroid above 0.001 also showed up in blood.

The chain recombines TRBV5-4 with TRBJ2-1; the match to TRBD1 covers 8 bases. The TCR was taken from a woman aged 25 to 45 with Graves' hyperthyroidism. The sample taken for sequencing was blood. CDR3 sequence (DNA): TGTGCCAGCAGCTCCCGACAGGGGAGCTACAATGAGCAGTTCTTC. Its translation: CASSSRQGSYNEQFF. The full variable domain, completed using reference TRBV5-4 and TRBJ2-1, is ETGVTQSPTHLIKTRGQQVTLRCSSQSGHNTVSWYQQALGQGPQFIFQYYREEENGRGNFPPRFSGLQFPNYSSELNVNALELDDSALYLCASSSRQGSYNEQFFGPGTRLTVL.